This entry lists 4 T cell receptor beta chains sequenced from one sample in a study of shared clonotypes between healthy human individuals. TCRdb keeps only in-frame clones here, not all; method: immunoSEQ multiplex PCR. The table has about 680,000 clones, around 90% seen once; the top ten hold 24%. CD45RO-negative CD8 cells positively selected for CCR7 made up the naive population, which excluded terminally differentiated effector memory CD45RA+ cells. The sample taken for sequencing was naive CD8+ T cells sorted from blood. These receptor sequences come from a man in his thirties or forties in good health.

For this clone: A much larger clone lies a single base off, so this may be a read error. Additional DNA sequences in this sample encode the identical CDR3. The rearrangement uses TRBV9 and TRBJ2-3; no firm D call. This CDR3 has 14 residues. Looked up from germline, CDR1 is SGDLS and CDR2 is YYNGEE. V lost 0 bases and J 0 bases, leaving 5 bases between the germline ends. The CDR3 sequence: CASSVEGSTDTQYF. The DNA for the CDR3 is TGTGCCAGCAGCGTAGAAGGGAGCACAGATACGCAGTATTTT.

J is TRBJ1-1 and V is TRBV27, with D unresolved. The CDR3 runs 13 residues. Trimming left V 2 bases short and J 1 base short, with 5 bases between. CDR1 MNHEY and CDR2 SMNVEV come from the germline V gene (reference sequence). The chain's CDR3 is CASSLQENTEAFF. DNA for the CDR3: TGTGCCAGCAGTTTACAGGAGAACACTGAAGCTTTCTTT.

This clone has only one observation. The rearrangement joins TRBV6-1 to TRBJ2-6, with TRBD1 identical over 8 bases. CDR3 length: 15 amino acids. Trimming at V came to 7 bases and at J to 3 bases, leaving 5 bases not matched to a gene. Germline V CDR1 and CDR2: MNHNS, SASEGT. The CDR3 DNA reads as TGTGCCAGCACGGACAGGGCGGATGGGGCCAACGTCCTGACTTTC. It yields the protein CASTDRADGANVLTF.

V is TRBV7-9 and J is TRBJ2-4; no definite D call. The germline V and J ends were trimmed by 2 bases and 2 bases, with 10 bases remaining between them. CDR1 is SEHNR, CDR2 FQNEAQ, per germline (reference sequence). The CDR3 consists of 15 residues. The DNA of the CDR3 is TGTGCCAGCAGCTTAACGATAGGCTCCAAAAACATTCAGTACTTC. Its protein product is CASSLTIGSKNIQYF.